This T cell receptor (beta chain) is from a study of cytomegalovirus exposure and HLA in healthy donors. For the study at large: HLA-typed donors contributed 65 million to 85 million unique TCRs, which were held in an early data release. The study's findings and limits: Most subjects had HLA-A and HLA-B alleles reportedly predicted accurately by TCR beta sequences. For most TCR sequences rarity was the rule, although some public TCRs occurred in many donors. Earlier findings revealed that most TCR beta V segments proved productive either about 87% or about 30% of the time.

The PCR used 60 Vbeta and 13 Jbeta primers. Clones were read by immunoSEQ multiplex PCR, and TCRdb kept only the in-frame ones, dropping some. The repertoire consists of some 140,000 clones, with roughly 77% occurring once and the leading ten covering 3.1%. Trimming removed 4 bases from V and 2 bases from J, with 9 bases in between. The CDR3 has 13 residues. The germline gives CDR1 SGHAT, CDR2 FQNNGV. Of note for this clone: Its antigen remains unidentified.

Sample: PBMCs. The chain links TRBV11-2 to TRBJ2-7, with a weak D call TRBD2 (5 bases). This clonotype was obtained from a female donor in good health and CMV-seronegative. CDR3 amino acids: CASSYGLTYEQYF. CDR3 sequence (DNA): TGTGCCAGCAGCTATGGACTGACCTACGAGCAGTACTTC.